The 7 T cell receptor beta chains given below trace back to one sample, sequenced in a study of beta chain features in type 1 diabetes. Expressed TCRB transcripts were sequenced, since all the RNA that had been isolated was reverse transcribed. The data were produced by immunoSEQ multiplex PCR, yet TCRdb's version contains in-frame clones alone and is incomplete. The sample carries about 710,000 clones, over 12% recorded once. These TCRs are of unknown antigen specificity. Study outcomes and limitations: Shorter TCRB CDR3s, moderately but significantly so, were found in Type 1 diabetes patients in all four CD4+ subsets.

The source material was naive CD4+ T cells from blood. The source is a man younger than 35 with type 1 diabetes.

The J gene is TRBJ1-1, the V gene TRBV7-9; 11 nucleotides line up with TRBD1. Trimming at V came to 5 bases and at J to 4 bases, leaving 6 bases not matched to a gene. The CDR3 is 15 residues long. Germline CDR1 and CDR2: SEHNR and FQNEAQ (reference sequence). The CDR3 coding sequence is TGTGCCAGCAGCAAACAAGGACAGGGGGCCACTGAAGCTTTCTTT. It encodes CASSKQGQGATEAFF.

The chain has TRBV29-1 and TRBJ2-1, with 9 bases matching TRBD2. The V segment lost 6 bases and the J segment 1 base; nucleotides outside the gene matches: 4. This CDR3 has 14 residues. Per germline, CDR1 SQVTM and CDR2 ANQGSEA. The CDR3 reads CSVNSGSSYNEQFF. For the CDR3, the DNA is TGCAGCGTGAATAGCGGGAGTTCCTACAATGAGCAGTTCTTC.

This clone showed up just a few times. The rearrangement links TRBV7-9 to TRBJ2-1; perhaps D is TRBD1 or TRBD2 (7 bases each). In germline, CDR1 is SEHNR, CDR2 FQNEAQ (reference sequence). Trimming cost V 0 bases and J 1 base, with 13 bases left between them. The CDR3 length is 17 residues. The CDR3 DNA follows: TGTGCCAGCAGCTTAGCAGCAGGGGGGGTATCCTACAATGAGCAGTTCTTC. This sequence encodes CASSLAAGGVSYNEQFF. The variable domain in full, with the rest retrieved from reference TRBV7-9 and TRBJ2-1, is DTGVSQNPRHKITKRGQNVTFRCDPISEHNRLYWYRQTLGQGPEFLTYFQNEAQLEKSRLLSDRFSAERPKGSFSTLEIQRTEQGDSAMYLCASSLAAGGVSYNEQFFGPGTRLTVL.

The V gene is TRBV30, the J gene TRBJ2-1; 8 nucleotides line up with TRBD2. V lost 3 bases and J lost 9; bases outside the gene matches: 10. The length of the CDR3 is 14 residues. Germline loops: CDR1 GTSNPN, CDR2 SVGIG (reference sequence). CDR3 nucleotide sequence: TGTGCCTGGAGGCCGGGACTCAGCGGGGGTGAGCAGTTCTTC. It yields the protein CAWRPGLSGGEQFF.

This clone was detected only a few times. The chain employs TRBV12-5 and TRBJ1-2; possibly TRBD1 for D (5 bases). V shed 5 bases and J shed 7 bases, with 26 bases lying between them. Germline lookup yields CDR1 LGHNT and CDR2 FRNRAP. The CDR3 has 17 amino acids. The CDR3 is CASGPRTSPGPTGGYTF. The DNA of the CDR3 is TGTGCTAGTGGTCCGAGGACATCCCCTGGCCCGACTGGTGGCTACACCTTC.

This clone has more than one count but fewer than ten. This chain joins TRBV28 and TRBJ2-2; D unresolved. This CDR3 comprises 14 residues. CDR1 is MDHEN and CDR2 is SYDVKM in the germline V gene. Trimming cost V 3 bases and J 3 bases, with 8 bases left between them. The CDR3 loop is CASSFGSYTGELFF. For the CDR3, the DNA is TGTGCCAGCAGTTTCGGGTCTTACACCGGGGAGCTGTTTTTT. Using reference TRBV28 and TRBJ2-2 for the parts outside the CDR3, the full variable domain is DVKVTQSSRYLVKRTGEKVFLECVQDMDHENMFWYRQDPGLGLRLIYFSYDVKMKEKGDIPEGYSVSREKKERFSLILESASTNQTSMYLCASSFGSYTGELFFGEGSRLTVL.

The rearrangement links TRBV28 to TRBJ1-6; no firm D call. V lost 5 bases to trimming and J lost 14 bases, with 19 bases between them. CDR1 and CDR2 from the germline V gene are MDHEN and SYDVKM. The CDR3 consists of 14 residues. This CDR3 is CASSPGEGWTTLHF. The CDR3 coding sequence is TGTGCCAGCAGTCCCGGGGAAGGGTGGACCACCCTCCACTTT.